A single sample is the source of the 3 T cell receptor beta chains below, sequenced in a study of blood T cell repertoires in COVID-19 (dated by TCRdb to about 2020). Library preparation used the immunoSEQ multiplex PCR assay. The source is immuneACCESS, and TCRdb retained only in-frame sequences with V and J called. Part of the clones is not carried over; for the studies checked, unresolved V genes explain less than half of this, and the remainder is unexplained. This sample is represented by over 200,000 clones; roughly 90% of them were singletons. Of the sample, roughly 6% falls within the top ten clones. The sequencing input was peripheral blood. The source of these receptors is a man aged 55 to 70 who had recovered from COVID-19.

V usage is TRBV6-5 and J usage is TRBJ2-7, with 9 bases that match TRBD2. Per the germline V gene, CDR1 is MNHEY and CDR2 is SVGAGI. J gave up 7 bases and V 2 bases, and 9 bases lay outside the gene matches. The CDR3 covers 15 residues. CDR3: CASSYRLAGIREQYF. CDR3 coding DNA: TGTGCCAGCAGTTACCGTCTAGCGGGAATCCGGGAGCAGTACTTC.

The chain employs TRBV6-2 or TRBV6-3 and TRBJ2-7; possible D gene TRBD2, 5 bases. The germline V and J ends were trimmed by 5 bases and 2 bases, with 13 bases remaining between them. In germline, CDR1 is MNHEY, CDR2 SVGEGT. The CDR3 contains 14 residues. CDR3 DNA sequence: TGTGCCAGCAGTGACCGAGGGTCACCCTACGAGCAGTACTTC. The encoded protein is CASSDRGSPYEQYF.

DNA for the CDR3: TGTGCCACCAGCAGAGATGTGTTAAACTATGGCTACACCTTC. It yields the protein CATSRDVLNYGYTF. The chain has TRBV15 and TRBJ1-2, with D uncertain. Germline assignment: CDR1 LNHNV and CDR2 YYDKDF (reference sequence). This CDR3 comprises 14 residues. V lost 0 bases and J 2 bases, leaving 7 bases between the germline ends.